The following is a TCR beta chain sequence with its context. Its cognate antigen is unknown. CDR1 and CDR2 from the germline V gene are KGHDR and SFDVKD. V trimming: 5 bases; J trimming: 4 bases; junction bases outside the gene matches: 16. The CDR3 has 18 residues. Assay used: immunoSEQ multiplex PCR; TCRdb lists only in-frame clones, some missing. Altogether about 88,000 clones are present, about 91% being singletons, with the ten largest covering more than 4.5%. This specimen comes from a study of T cell responses to AZD1222 COVID-19 vaccine. Study outcomes and limitations: Recipients of AZD1222 seropositive at baseline numbered only 6 or 7. There were repertoire samples only from the period after the peak T cell response. Clonal diversity was possibly underestimated; the donors were predominantly white British and more often female.

The material was peripheral blood, obtained on day 0 of AZD1222 vaccination. This sequence joins TRBV24-1 and TRBJ2-3, with 8 bases aligning to TRBD1. The sequence was collected from an adult in good health. CDR3 protein: CATSGYRGAGPSPDTQYF. CDR3 nucleotide sequence: TGTGCCACCAGTGGATACAGGGGGGCGGGCCCTTCACCAGATACGCAGTATTTT.